This T cell receptor (beta chain) was found in a study of blood T cell repertoires in COVID-19. Turning to the study itself: COVID-19 samples, acute and convalescent, were from the United States, Italy and Spain. PBMCs, B-cell-depleted T cells, or T cells were the source of the cDNA or gDNA that made up the material.

The germline gives CDR1 LNHDA, CDR2 SQIVND (reference sequence). This CDR3 region has 15 residues. V lost 5 bases to trimming and J lost 0 bases, with 10 bases between them. Under the authors' procedure: By means of reference gene primer amplification, nucleated cell counts were estimated. Some clones are missing from TCRdb's copy, which holds only in-frame ones; the method was immunoSEQ multiplex PCR. The V and J calls and clone size are taken from that table; D and trimming were inferred from the DNA. The repertoire holds 84,000 or so clones, roughly 88% seen once, with about 7% in the top ten. Sequencing was carried out using peripheral blood. The receptor was isolated from a man in his 70s with acute or convalescent COVID-19. The chain has TRBV19 and TRBJ1-4; possible D gene TRBD1, 6 bases. The CDR3 DNA reads TGTGCCAGTAGTCCCTGGACAGCAACTAATGAAAAACTGTTTTTT. It codes for CASSPWTATNEKLFF.